Following are 9 T cell receptor beta chains from one sample sequenced in a study of blood T cell repertoires in COVID-19. Measured with immunoSEQ multiplex PCR; TCRdb has only the in-frame clones, and not every one. The profile shows 150,000 to 180,000 clones, approximately 85% of them singletons. The sequencing sample was made of peripheral blood. All receptors come from a man aged 55-75 years with COVID-19, enrolled during active disease.

This chain uses TRBV24-1 with TRBJ2-1; 8 bases match TRBD1. The CDR3 runs 12 residues. The V gene end was trimmed by 4 bases and the J gene end by 12 bases; junction bases not matched to a gene: 4. CDR1 and CDR2 (germline): KGHDR, SFDVKD. This CDR3 reads CATSDAGQGQFF. The CDR3 DNA is TGTGCCACCAGTGACGCCGGACAGGGGCAGTTCTTC.

V usage is TRBV16 and J usage is TRBJ2-4; D gene uncertain. CDR1 is KGHSY, CDR2 FQNENV, per germline. Between the trimmed V and J ends, which lost 0 bases and 11 bases, there was a span of 14 bases. This CDR3 has 14 amino acids. CDR3 DNA sequence: TGTGCCAGCAGCCAATCTTCAGGATTTGGTTTTCAGTACTTC. Its translation: CASSQSSGFGFQYF.

CDR3 bases: TGTGCCAGCAGCTTGGACAGGGCCTTCAATCAGCCCCAGCATTTT. It specifies CASSLDRAFNQPQHF. This chain connects TRBV7-8 to TRBJ1-5, with TRBD1 matching over 8 bases. The CDR3 length is 15 residues. Germline assignment: CDR1 SGHVS and CDR2 FQNEAQ. J lost 3 bases, V lost 3 bases, and 4 bases had no gene match.

This chain connects TRBV5-5 to TRBJ2-5; 9 bases match TRBD1. The junction had 6 bases not matched to a gene; V was cut back by 4 bases and J by 5 bases. There are 14 residues in the CDR3. Looked up from germline, CDR1 is SGHKS and CDR2 is YYEKEE (reference sequence). CDR3 DNA sequence: TGTGCCAGCAGCCCCCAGACAGGGGGTGAGACCCAGTACTTC. It yields the protein CASSPQTGGETQYF.

This clone was picked up a small number of times. The CDR3 is CASSPQEVAEQFF. The CDR3 coding sequence is TGTGCCAGCTCACCACAAGAGGTGGCTGAGCAGTTCTTC. V usage is TRBV18 and J usage is TRBJ2-1; D is undetermined. Looked up from germline, CDR1 is KGHSH and CDR2 is LQKENI. The CDR3 loop spans 13 amino acids. Between the trimmed V and J ends, which lost 1 base and 9 bases, there was a span of 10 bases.

V and J are TRBV12-3 or TRBV12-4 and TRBJ2-7; 7 nucleotides line up with TRBD1. The CDR3 is made up of 13 amino acids. With V trimmed by 3 bases and J by 8 bases, 7 bases remained unmatched. DNA of the CDR3: TGTGCCAGCAGTTTCAAAGGGACAGAGAAGCAGTACTTC. Encoded protein: CASSFKGTEKQYF.

In its sample, this clone was seen a few times. The chain links TRBV4-3 to TRBJ1-2; TRBD1 aligns across 7 bases. This CDR3 region has 14 residues. The J segment lost 4 bases and the V segment lost 1 base, leaving 3 bases of the junction unmatched. Germline V lookup: CDR1 LGHNA, CDR2 YSLEER. As DNA, the CDR3 is TGCGCCAGCAGCCAAGTGGCAGGGGGCTATGGCTACACCTTC. Amino acids: CASSQVAGGYGYTF.

This clone was seen just once. This chain connects TRBV12-1 to TRBJ1-5; the D call of TRBD1 is as the table states it, not checked on the DNA. TRBV12-1 is termed a pseudogene. CDR3 length: 14 amino acids. The CDR3 region has the DNA TGTGCCAGCAGAGCGCCCAGGGGGTCTCAGCCCCAGCATTTT. Translating gives CASRAPRGSQPQHF.

The chain combines TRBV6-5 with TRBJ2-2; 10 positions agree with TRBD1. The CDR3 is 15 residues long. Germline trimming cut 6 bases from V and 1 base from J; bases unmatched to any gene: 2. Germline-derived CDR1 and CDR2 are MNHEY and SVGAGI. The chain's CDR3 is CASRRDRGNTGELFF. CDR3 coding DNA: TGTGCCAGCAGACGGGACAGGGGGAACACCGGGGAGCTGTTTTTT.